This T cell receptor beta chain was identified in a study of graft-versus-host responses after intestinal transplantation. Concerning this clone itself: Its antigen is currently unknown.

The CDR3 extends over 13 amino acids. Unmatched junction bases numbered 3, after V lost 4 bases and J lost 4 bases. Germline CDR1 SGDLS, CDR2 YYNGEE. Using immunoSEQ multiplex PCR, the repertoire was profiled, and TCRdb retains in-frame clones only, with some absent. The data show some 83,000 clones, with 90% to 95% seen just once and approximately 0.1% held by the top ten. This sequence was found in a human donor who received an intestinal transplant. The rearrangement uses TRBV9 and TRBJ2-3; 7 nucleotides align to TRBD1. This specimen consisted of unstimulated CD4+ T cells sorted from spleen or lymph node cells, obtained before intestinal transplant. This CDR3 is CASSPQGADTQYF. The CDR3 DNA reads as TGTGCCAGCAGCCCCCAGGGGGCAGATACGCAGTATTTT.